The 22 T cell receptor beta chains below come from one sample, sequenced in a study of T cells in Graves' hyperthyroidism and ophthalmopathy. The investigators amplified TCR beta CDR3 regions from RNA transcripts. First-round RT-PCR of the TCR CDR3 relied on the HTBI primer set. From the multiplex PCR reads, TCRdb called clonotypes with MiXCR, one entry per CDR3 protein. The sample includes about 610,000 distinct CDR3 sequences, roughly a sixth of them seen just once. The sequencing input was blood. All receptors derive from a woman between 40 and 55 years old with Graves' ophthalmopathy.

The chain links TRBV2 to TRBJ1-6; D unclear. Germline V gene data show CDR1 as SNHLY and CDR2 as FYNNEI. The CDR3 runs 15 residues. Trimming cost V 2 bases and J 0 bases, with 5 bases left between them. The CDR3 DNA sequence: TGTGCCAGCAGTGAAAGGAGCTCCTATAATTCACCCCTCCACTTT. It yields the protein CASSERSSYNSPLHF. Full variable domain (outside the CDR3, taken from reference TRBV2 and TRBJ1-6): EPEVTQTPSHQVTQMGQEVILRCVPISNHLYFYWYRQILGQKVEFLVSFYNNEISEKSEIFDDQFSVERPDGSNFTLKIRSTKLEDSAMYFCASSERSSYNSPLHFGNGTRLTVT.

This clonotype was detected a few times. V usage is TRBV20-1 and J usage is TRBJ1-5; maybe TRBD1 (5 bases). This CDR3 region has 13 residues. V was cut by 3 bases and J by 3 bases, with 9 bases left in between. CDR1 and CDR2 from the germline V gene are DFQATT and SNEGSKA (reference sequence). The CDR3 DNA reads as TGCAGTGCTAGGGGCAGGGACAATCAGCCCCAGCATTTT. It translates to CSARGRDNQPQHF.

This clonotype was recorded many times. In DNA form, the CDR3 reads TGTGCCAGCAGTGGCAGCAGGGGTAGTGCCGGGGAGCTGTTTTTT. As protein: CASSGSRGSAGELFF. The chain employs TRBV3-1 and TRBJ2-2; tentatively, D is TRBD1 (6 bases). The germline V and J ends were trimmed by 6 bases and 6 bases, with 17 bases remaining between them. Germline V lookup: CDR1 LGHDT, CDR2 YNNKEL (reference sequence). This CDR3 spans 15 amino acids.

The V gene is TRBV10-2, the J gene TRBJ2-1, with D possibly TRBD2 on 5 matching bases. Deletions cut 0 bases from V and 3 bases from J, with 9 bases between. The germline V gene encodes CDR1 WSHSY and CDR2 SAAADI. The CDR3 extends over 15 amino acids. DNA of the CDR3: TGCGCCAGCAGTGAGTCGACGGGAAGCTACAATGAGCAGTTCTTC. It specifies CASSESTGSYNEQFF.

The genes are TRBV5-6 and TRBJ2-3; TRBD1 matches 9 bases. The germline V gene has CDR1 SGHDT and CDR2 YYEEEE. V shed 3 bases and J 9 bases; nucleotides not matched to a gene: 11. This CDR3 has 15 amino acids. The DNA of the CDR3 is TGTGCCAGCAGCTACCTGGACAGGGGCCTTGGGACGCAGTATTTT. Translating it yields CASSYLDRGLGTQYF.

CDR3 loop: CASSGAGEGQPQHF. The CDR3 DNA reads TGTGCCAGTAGTGGGGCAGGGGAAGGACAGCCCCAGCATTTT. The rearrangement uses TRBV19 and TRBJ1-5, with D tentatively TRBD1 (6 bases). Germline assignment: CDR1 LNHDA and CDR2 SQIVND (reference sequence). The V end was cut by 5 bases, the J end by 7 bases, with 15 bases between. The CDR3 is 14 amino acids.

As regards this clonotype: A much more abundant neighbour one base away suggests this may be a read error. CDR3: CASRRAVRHEQYF. The CDR3, as DNA: TGCGCCAGCAGACGGGCGGTTAGGCACGAGCAGTACTTC. The V call is TRBV5-1, the J call TRBJ2-7; D gene ambiguous. From germline, CDR1 is SGHRS and CDR2 YFSETQ. Deletions cut 5 bases from V and 5 bases from J, with 14 bases between. The CDR3 has 13 residues.

The chain is built from TRBV29-1 and TRBJ1-2; 9 nucleotides agree with TRBD1. Trimming removed 3 bases from V and 3 bases from J; junction bases left unmatched: 2. The CDR3 is made up of 13 amino acids. Germline-derived CDR1 and CDR2 are SQVTM and ANQGSEA. CDR3 in amino acids: CSVEDRGHYGYTF. CDR3 DNA sequence: TGCAGCGTTGAGGACAGGGGCCACTATGGCTACACCTTC.

This clonotype was found many times. This chain connects TRBV11-2 to TRBJ2-1, with 9 bases lining up with TRBD2. Germline trimming cut 5 bases from V and 2 bases from J; bases unmatched to any gene: 7. Per the germline V gene, CDR1 is SGHAT and CDR2 is FQNNGV. The CDR3 totals 16 residues. The CDR3 bases are TGTGCCAGCAGCAGAGCCGGGACTAGCCCCTACAATGAGCAGTTCTTC. Its translation is CASSRAGTSPYNEQFF.

This clonotype was seen repeatedly, ten times or more. The gene calls are TRBV27 and TRBJ2-7, with TRBD1 identical over 7 bases. V dropped 5 bases and J dropped 5; count of bases not matched to a gene: 6. The CDR3 consists of 13 residues. From germline, CDR1 is MNHEY and CDR2 SMNVEV (reference sequence). The CDR3 reads CASSKTGSDEQYF. The CDR3 bases are TGTGCCAGCAGTAAGACAGGGTCCGACGAGCAGTACTTC.

The chain couples TRBV5-4 to TRBJ1-6; D ambiguous. CDR1 SGHNT and CDR2 YYREEE come from the germline V gene (reference sequence). Trimming cost V 3 bases and J 5 bases, with 9 bases left between them. The CDR3 has 14 residues. The CDR3 sequence: CASSSGLHNSPLHF. CDR3 in DNA: TGTGCCAGCAGCTCTGGACTGCATAATTCACCCCTCCACTTT.

This clonotype came up a few times. The chain links TRBV20-1 to TRBJ1-3, with a possible D match to TRBD1 (6 bases). This CDR3 is built from 15 residues. Trimming removed 3 bases at V and 0 bases at J, with 12 bases between. The V gene's germline CDR1 is DFQATT and CDR2 SNEGSKA (reference sequence). In DNA form, the CDR3 reads TGCAGTGCTAGGCCGCAGGGGAGCTCTGGAAACACCATATATTTT. The encoded protein is CSARPQGSSGNTIYF.

This chain uses TRBV19 with TRBJ2-2; D is undetermined. This CDR3 is built from 14 residues. Trimming stripped 3 bases from V and 8 bases from J, with 13 bases between. Germline lookup yields CDR1 LNHDA and CDR2 SQIVND (reference sequence). DNA for the CDR3: TGTGCCAGTAGTATTACAATTCAGGCTGGGGAGCTGTTTTTT. This codes for CASSITIQAGELFF.

This clonotype came up a few times. The V gene is TRBV5-1, the J gene TRBJ1-2, with 11 bases matching TRBD1. CDR3 size: 16 residues. Germline CDR1 and CDR2: SGHRS and YFSETQ. The V and J ends lost 4 bases and 0 bases, in that order; junction bases with no gene match: 5. CDR3 nucleotide sequence: TGCGCCAGCAGCCGCGGACAGGGGGCAGCTAACTATGGCTACACCTTC. This gives the protein CASSRGQGAANYGYTF.

The chain couples TRBV20-1 to TRBJ2-7, with D possibly TRBD2 on 6 matching bases. CDR3 length: 13 residues. The germline V gene encodes CDR1 DFQATT and CDR2 SNEGSKA (reference sequence). The ends were cut back, 4 bases at V and 0 bases at J, with 10 bases in the middle. This chain's CDR3 is CSATPGDSYEQYF. CDR3 DNA sequence: TGCAGTGCTACCCCGGGAGACTCCTACGAGCAGTACTTC.

J is TRBJ1-3 and V is TRBV20-1; D might be TRBD1 (5 bases). V lost 2 bases and J lost 1, with 9 bases in between. Germline assignment: CDR1 DFQATT and CDR2 SNEGSKA (reference sequence). The CDR3 covers 14 residues. The CDR3: CSARMGGSGNTIYF. For the CDR3, the DNA is TGCAGTGCTAGAATGGGGGGTTCTGGAAACACCATATATTTT.

The sample holds a few counts of this clonotype. The V call is TRBV10-3, the J call TRBJ1-6; a weak D match, TRBD1 (6 bases). From germline, CDR1 is ENHRY and CDR2 SYGVKD. Trimming removed 2 bases at V and 9 bases at J, with 11 bases between. The CDR3 contains 14 residues. CDR3 DNA sequence: TGTGCCATCAGTGAGACAGGGACTGCTTCACCCCTCCACTTT. It yields the protein CAISETGTASPLHF.

At least ten counts were recorded for this clonotype. The V gene is TRBV28, the J gene TRBJ2-2; TRBD2 matches at 7 bases. CDR1 and CDR2 from the germline V gene are MDHEN and SYDVKM. This CDR3 has 12 amino acids. V lost 6 bases and J lost 7; bases outside the gene matches: 2. CDR3 protein: CASSAGVGELFF. The CDR3 bases are TGTGCCAGCAGCGCGGGGGTCGGGGAGCTGTTTTTT. Combining the CDR3 with reference TRBV28 and TRBJ2-2 gives the whole variable domain DVKVTQSSRYLVKRTGEKVFLECVQDMDHENMFWYRQDPGLGLRLIYFSYDVKMKEKGDIPEGYSVSREKKERFSLILESASTNQTSMYLCASSAGVGELFFGEGSRLTVL.

In its sample, this clonotype was seen many times. This chain connects TRBV6-1 to TRBJ2-3; 11 bases line up with TRBD2. The length of the CDR3 is 17 residues. Germline values: CDR1 MNHNS, CDR2 SASEGT. Trimming removed 6 bases from V and 0 bases from J; junction bases left unmatched: 8. In DNA, the CDR3 is TGTGCCAGCAGAAGGTCGAGGACTAGCGGGAGCACAGATACGCAGTATTTT. Translation: CASRRSRTSGSTDTQYF.

This clonotype was counted ten times or more. The chain recombines TRBV3-1 with TRBJ1-6; TRBD1 might be the D (5 bases). The germline V and J ends were trimmed by 1 base and 8 bases, with 9 bases remaining between them. Germline-derived CDR1 and CDR2 are LGHDT and YNNKEL (reference sequence). The CDR3 is 14 residues long. The CDR3 is CASSQGGTDSPLHF. The DNA of the CDR3 is TGTGCCAGCAGCCAAGGAGGGACGGATTCACCCCTCCACTTT.

This clonotype was seen many times. The genes are TRBV5-1 and TRBJ2-1; the D is unclear. The CDR3 is made up of 14 amino acids. The V gene lost 6 bases and the J gene lost 0 bases, with 10 bases spanning the gap. Germline V gene sequence: CDR1 SGHRS, CDR2 YFSETQ. The DNA of the CDR3 is TGCGCCAGCAAGGAGTTAAGCTCCTACAATGAGCAGTTCTTC. The encoded protein is CASKELSSYNEQFF.

The sample holds many counts of this clonotype. The V gene is TRBV12-3 or TRBV12-4, the J gene TRBJ2-5; D might be TRBD1 (6 bases). The CDR3 runs to 14 residues. Between the trimmed V and J ends, which lost 6 bases and 4 bases, there was a span of 15 bases. CDR3 region: CASRQGLWGETQYF. For the CDR3, the DNA is TGTGCCAGCAGACAGGGCCTCTGGGGAGAGACCCAGTACTTC.